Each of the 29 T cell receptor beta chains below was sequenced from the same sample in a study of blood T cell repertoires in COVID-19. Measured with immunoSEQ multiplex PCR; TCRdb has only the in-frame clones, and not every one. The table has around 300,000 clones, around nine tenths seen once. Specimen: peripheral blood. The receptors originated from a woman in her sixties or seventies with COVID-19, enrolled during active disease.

The CDR3 bases are TGTGCCAGCAGCTTTGATCCAGGGAAGCCTGGAAACACCATATATTTT. It is translated as CASSFDPGKPGNTIYF. The chain links TRBV11-2 to TRBJ1-3; a weak D match, TRBD1 (5 bases). Trimming cost V 3 bases and J 2 bases, with 14 bases left between them. The CDR3 runs 16 residues. Germline V gene lookup returns CDR1 SGHAT and CDR2 FQNNGV.

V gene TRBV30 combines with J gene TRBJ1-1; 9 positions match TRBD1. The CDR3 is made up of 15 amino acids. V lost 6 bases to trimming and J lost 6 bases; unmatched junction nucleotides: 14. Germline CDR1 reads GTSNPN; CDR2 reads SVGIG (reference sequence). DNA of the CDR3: TGTGCCTGCAAAGGGACAGGGAAAGGTATATCTGAAGCTTTCTTT. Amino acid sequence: CACKGTGKGISEAFF. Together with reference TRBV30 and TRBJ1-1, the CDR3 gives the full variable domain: SQTIHQWPATLVQPVGSPLSLECTVEGTSNPNLYWYRQAAGRGLQLLFYSVGIGQISSEVPQNLSASRPQDRQFILSSKKLLLSDSGFYLCACKGTGKGISEAFFGQGTRLTVV.

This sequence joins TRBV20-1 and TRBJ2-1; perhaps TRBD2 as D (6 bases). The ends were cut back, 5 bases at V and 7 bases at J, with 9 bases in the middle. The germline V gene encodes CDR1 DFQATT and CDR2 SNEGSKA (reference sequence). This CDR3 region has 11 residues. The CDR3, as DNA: TGCAGTGCTGAGGAGGGTAATGAGCAGTTCTTC. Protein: CSAEEGNEQFF.

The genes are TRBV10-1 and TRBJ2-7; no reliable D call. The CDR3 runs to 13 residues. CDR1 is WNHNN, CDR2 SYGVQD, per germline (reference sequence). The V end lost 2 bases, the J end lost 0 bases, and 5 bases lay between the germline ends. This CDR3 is CASSESPSYEQYF. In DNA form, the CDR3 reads TGCGCCAGCAGTGAGAGCCCCTCCTACGAGCAGTACTTC.

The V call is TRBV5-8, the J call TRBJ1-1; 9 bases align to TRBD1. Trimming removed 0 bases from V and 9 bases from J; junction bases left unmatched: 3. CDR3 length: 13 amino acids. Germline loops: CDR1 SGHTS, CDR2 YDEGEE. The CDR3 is CASSLEDRGQAFF. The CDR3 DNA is TGTGCCAGCAGCTTGGAGGACAGGGGACAAGCTTTCTTT. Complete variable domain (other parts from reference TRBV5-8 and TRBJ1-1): EAGVTQSPTHLIKTRGQQATLRCSPISGHTSVYWYQQALGLGLQFLLWYDEGEERNRGNFPPRFSGRQFPNYSSELNVNALELEDSALYLCASSLEDRGQAFFGQGTRLTVV.

CDR3 region: CAWRQTGPLYGYTF. DNA for the CDR3: TGTGCCTGGAGACAAACAGGGCCACTCTATGGCTACACCTTC. V and J are TRBV30 and TRBJ1-2; weak D call: TRBD1 (6 bases). CDR1 and CDR2 (germline): GTSNPN, SVGIG (reference sequence). This CDR3 is 14 amino acids long. V was trimmed by 3 bases and J by 4 bases, leaving 15 bases between them.

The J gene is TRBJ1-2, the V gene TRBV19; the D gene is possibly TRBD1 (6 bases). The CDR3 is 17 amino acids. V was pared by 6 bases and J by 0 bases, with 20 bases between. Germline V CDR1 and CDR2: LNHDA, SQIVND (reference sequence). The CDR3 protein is CASSPSTGQLTNYGYTF. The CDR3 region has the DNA TGTGCCAGTAGCCCCTCGACGGGACAACTTACTAACTATGGCTACACCTTC.

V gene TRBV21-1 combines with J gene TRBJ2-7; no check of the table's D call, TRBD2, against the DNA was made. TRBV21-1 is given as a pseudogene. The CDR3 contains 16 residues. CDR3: CASSKEWEASSYEQYF. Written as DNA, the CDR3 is TGTGCCAGCAGCAAAGAATGGGAGGCCAGCTCCTACGAGCAGTACTTC.

Here the CDR3 reads CAWSAGTGRDEQYF. The CDR3 bases are TGTGCCTGGAGTGCCGGGACAGGGCGAGACGAGCAGTACTTC. J is TRBJ2-7 and V is TRBV30; 9 nucleotides align to TRBD1. Germline CDR1 reads GTSNPN; CDR2 reads SVGIG (reference sequence). The trim removed 1 base at V and 5 bases at J, leaving 6 bases unmatched. The CDR3 runs 14 residues.

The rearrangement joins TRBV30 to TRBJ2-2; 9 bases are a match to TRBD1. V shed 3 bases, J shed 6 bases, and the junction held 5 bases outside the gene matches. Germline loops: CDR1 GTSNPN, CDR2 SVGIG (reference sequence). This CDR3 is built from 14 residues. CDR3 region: CAWRTTGGSGELFF. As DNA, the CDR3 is TGTGCCTGGAGGACGACAGGGGGGTCCGGGGAGCTGTTTTTT.

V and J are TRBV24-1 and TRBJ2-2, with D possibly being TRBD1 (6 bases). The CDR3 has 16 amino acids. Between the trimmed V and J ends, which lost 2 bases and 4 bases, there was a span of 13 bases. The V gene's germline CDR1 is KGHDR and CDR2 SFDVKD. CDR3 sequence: CATSDSRGRSTGELFF. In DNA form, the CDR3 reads TGTGCCACCAGTGATTCCAGGGGAAGGAGCACCGGGGAGCTGTTTTTT.

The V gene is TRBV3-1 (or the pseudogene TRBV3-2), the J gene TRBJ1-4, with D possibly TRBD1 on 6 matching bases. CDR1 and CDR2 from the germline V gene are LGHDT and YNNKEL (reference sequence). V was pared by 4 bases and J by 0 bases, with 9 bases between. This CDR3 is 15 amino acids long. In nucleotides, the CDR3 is TGTGCCAGCAGCCCTGGGACAACAACTAATGAAAAACTGTTTTTT. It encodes CASSPGTTTNEKLFF.

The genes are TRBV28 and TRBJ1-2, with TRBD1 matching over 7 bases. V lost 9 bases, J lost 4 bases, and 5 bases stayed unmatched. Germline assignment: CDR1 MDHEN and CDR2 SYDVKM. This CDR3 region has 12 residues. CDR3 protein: CASYTGVYGYTF. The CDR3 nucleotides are TGTGCCAGTTATACAGGGGTCTATGGCTACACCTTC.

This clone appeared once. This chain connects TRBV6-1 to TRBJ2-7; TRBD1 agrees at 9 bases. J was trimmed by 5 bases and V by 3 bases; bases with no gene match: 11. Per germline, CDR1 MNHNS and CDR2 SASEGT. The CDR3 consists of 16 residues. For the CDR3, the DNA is TGTGCCAGCAGTGATACTCCGGGACAGGGACTCGACGAGCAGTACTTC. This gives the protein CASSDTPGQGLDEQYF.

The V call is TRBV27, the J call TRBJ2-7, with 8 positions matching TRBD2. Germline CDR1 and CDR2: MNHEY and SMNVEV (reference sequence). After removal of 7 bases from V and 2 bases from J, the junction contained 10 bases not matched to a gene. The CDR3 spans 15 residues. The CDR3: CASTPSGGLTYEQYF. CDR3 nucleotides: TGTGCCAGCACCCCCAGCGGGGGCCTTACCTACGAGCAGTACTTC.

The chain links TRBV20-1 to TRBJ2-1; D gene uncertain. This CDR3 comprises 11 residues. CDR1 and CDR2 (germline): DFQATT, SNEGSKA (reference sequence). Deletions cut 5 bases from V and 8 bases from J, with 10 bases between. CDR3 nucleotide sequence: TGCAGTGCTCACAAACACGATGAGCAGTTCTTC. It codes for CSAHKHDEQFF.

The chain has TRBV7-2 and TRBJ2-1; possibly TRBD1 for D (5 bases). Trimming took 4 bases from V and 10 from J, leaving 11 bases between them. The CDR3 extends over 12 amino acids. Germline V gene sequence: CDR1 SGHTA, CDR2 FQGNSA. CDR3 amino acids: CASSYNRGEQFF. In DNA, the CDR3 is TGTGCCAGCAGCTACAATAGGGGAGAGCAGTTCTTC.

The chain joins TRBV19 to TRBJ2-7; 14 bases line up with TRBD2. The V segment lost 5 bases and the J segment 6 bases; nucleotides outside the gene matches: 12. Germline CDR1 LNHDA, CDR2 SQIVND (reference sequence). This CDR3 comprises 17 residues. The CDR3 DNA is TGTGCCAGTAGTGCGGGACTAGCGGGGGCCCCTATAGGCGAGCAGTACTTC. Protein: CASSAGLAGAPIGEQYF. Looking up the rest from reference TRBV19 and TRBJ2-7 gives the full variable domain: DGGITQSPKYLFRKEGQNVTLSCEQNLNHDAMYWYRQDPGQGLRLIYYSQIVNDFQKGDIAEGYSVSREKKESFPLTVTSAQKNPTAFYLCASSAGLAGAPIGEQYFGPGTRLTVT.

CDR3 sequence: CASSSDSGSYNEQFF. CDR3 coding DNA: TGTGCCAGCAGTTCTGACAGTGGCTCCTACAATGAGCAGTTCTTC. The chain uses TRBV28 and TRBJ2-1, with D possibly TRBD1 on 5 matching bases. The CDR3 spans 15 residues. The germline gives CDR1 MDHEN, CDR2 SYDVKM. The V end lost 4 bases, the J end lost 0 bases, and 10 bases lay between the germline ends.

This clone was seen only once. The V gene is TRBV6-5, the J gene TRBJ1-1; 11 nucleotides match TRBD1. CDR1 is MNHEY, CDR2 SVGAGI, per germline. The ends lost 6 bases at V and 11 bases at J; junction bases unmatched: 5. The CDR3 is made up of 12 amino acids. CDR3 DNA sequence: TGTGCCAGCAGCGGACAGGGGGCGAGGGCTTTCTTT. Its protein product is CASSGQGARAFF.

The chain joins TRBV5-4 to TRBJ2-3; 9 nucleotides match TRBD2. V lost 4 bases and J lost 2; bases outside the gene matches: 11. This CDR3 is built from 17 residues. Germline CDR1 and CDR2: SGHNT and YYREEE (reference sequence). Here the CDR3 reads CASSPPGLAGPTDTQYF. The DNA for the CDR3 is TGTGCCAGCAGCCCCCCGGGCCTAGCGGGGCCCACAGATACGCAGTATTTT. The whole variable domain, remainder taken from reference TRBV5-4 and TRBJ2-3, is ETGVTQSPTHLIKTRGQQVTLRCSSQSGHNTVSWYQQALGQGPQFIFQYYREEENGRGNFPPRFSGLQFPNYSSELNVNALELDDSALYLCASSPPGLAGPTDTQYFGPGTRLTVL.

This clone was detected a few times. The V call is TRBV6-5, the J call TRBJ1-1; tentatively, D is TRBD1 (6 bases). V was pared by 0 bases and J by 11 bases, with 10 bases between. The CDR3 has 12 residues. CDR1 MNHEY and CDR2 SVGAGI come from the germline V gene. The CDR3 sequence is CASSYSGQGAFF. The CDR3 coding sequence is TGTGCCAGCAGTTACTCGGGCCAGGGGGCTTTCTTT.

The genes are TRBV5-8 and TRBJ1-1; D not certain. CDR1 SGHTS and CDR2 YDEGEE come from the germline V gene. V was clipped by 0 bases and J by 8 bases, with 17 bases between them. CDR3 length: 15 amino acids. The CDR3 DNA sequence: TGTGCCAGCAGCTTGGAAGCAGTTGAGTGGAGAGAAGCTTTCTTT. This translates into CASSLEAVEWREAFF.

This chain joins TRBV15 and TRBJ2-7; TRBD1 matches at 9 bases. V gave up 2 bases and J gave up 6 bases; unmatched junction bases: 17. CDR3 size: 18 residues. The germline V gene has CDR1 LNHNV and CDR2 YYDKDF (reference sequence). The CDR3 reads CATSRSGQSGQGRSEQYF. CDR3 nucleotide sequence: TGTGCCACCAGCAGATCGGGCCAATCGGGACAGGGCAGATCCGAGCAGTACTTC.

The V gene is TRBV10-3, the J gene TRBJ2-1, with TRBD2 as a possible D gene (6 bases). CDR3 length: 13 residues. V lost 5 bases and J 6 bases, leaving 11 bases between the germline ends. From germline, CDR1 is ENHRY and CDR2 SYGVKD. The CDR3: CAISPDGGNEQFF. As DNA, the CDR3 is TGTGCCATCAGTCCGGACGGGGGCAATGAGCAGTTCTTC.

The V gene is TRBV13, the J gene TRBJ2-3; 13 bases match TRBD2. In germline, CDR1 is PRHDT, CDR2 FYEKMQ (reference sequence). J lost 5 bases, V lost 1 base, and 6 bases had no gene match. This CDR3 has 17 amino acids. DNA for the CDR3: TGTGCCAGCAGCTTAGTAGGACTAGCGGGGGATAGAGATACGCAGTATTTT. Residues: CASSLVGLAGDRDTQYF.

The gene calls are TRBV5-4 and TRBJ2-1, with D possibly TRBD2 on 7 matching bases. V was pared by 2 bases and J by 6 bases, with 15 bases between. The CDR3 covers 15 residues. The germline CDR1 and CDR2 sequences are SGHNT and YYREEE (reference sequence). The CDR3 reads CASSLGGGTGNEQFF. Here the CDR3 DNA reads TGTGCCAGCAGCTTAGGGGGGGGAACGGGCAATGAGCAGTTCTTC.

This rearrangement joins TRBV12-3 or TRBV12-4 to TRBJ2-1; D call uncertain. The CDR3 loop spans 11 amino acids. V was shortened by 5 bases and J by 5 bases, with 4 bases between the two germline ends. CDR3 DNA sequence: TGTGCCAGCAGTCTTAACAATGAGCAGTTCTTC. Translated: CASSLNNEQFF.

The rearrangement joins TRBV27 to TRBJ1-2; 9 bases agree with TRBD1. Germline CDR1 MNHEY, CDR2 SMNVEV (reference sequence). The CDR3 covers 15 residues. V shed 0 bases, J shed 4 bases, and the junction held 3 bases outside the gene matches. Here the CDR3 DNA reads TGTGCCAGCAGTTTATCGACAGGGGGGGCCTATGGCTACACCTTC. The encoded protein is CASSLSTGGAYGYTF.